Listed here is a single T cell receptor (beta chain). Its matching antigen is unknown. V dropped 5 bases and J dropped 5; count of bases not matched to a gene: 5. CDR3 length equals 13 residues. The data derive from a study of post-analysis software for immune sequencing data. General study findings and limits: The study found TRBV5-6, TRBV5-1 and TRBV20-1 among four to six TRBV segments more frequent in patients than controls.

Unique molecular identifiers were carried by the TCR beta cDNA libraries. T cells, about 0.9 to 11 million of them, yielded 500,000 to 600,000 cDNA molecules. TCRdb re-analysed the PCR reads in MiXCR, keeping a single row per CDR3 protein. The sample has hundreds of thousands of distinct CDR3 sequences, about 50% seen once. The receptor was derived from a girl aged 5 to 17 with multiple sclerosis. The chain is built from TRBV12-3 or TRBV12-4 and TRBJ1-2; the match to TRBD1 covers 7 bases. Sequenced: blood. CDR3 DNA: TGTGCCAGCAGTCCGACAGGGCTATATGGCTACACCTTC. This sequence encodes CASSPTGLYGYTF.